The subject of this entry is one T cell receptor (beta chain). What this receptor recognizes is not known. No clone much larger than this one lies a single base away; base qualities are absent. The sample's time point, from its label and the paper: persistent/refractory GD, antithyroid drugs over 5 years with positive TRAb. For both TCR sequencing and RNA sequencing, RNA was extracted from PBMCs using TRIzol. The diagnosis of Graves' disease was made according to American Thyroid Association guidelines. Recruitment of patients was carried out at an endocrinology department in Xi'an, China. Each patient gave approximately 10 milliliters of peripheral blood, collected in an EDTA anticoagulant tube. PBMCs were isolated by Ficoll Paque Plus density gradient separation without further T cell sorting. An Agilent 2100 Bioanalyzer and agarose gel were used to assess RNA quality, and a NanoDrop 2000 was used to measure RNA concentration.

The data stem from a study of regulatory T cells in long-lasting Graves disease (dated by TCRdb to about 2021). Background on the whole study: Persistent Graves' disease was defined as persistently positive TSH receptor autoantibodies together with antithyroid drug treatment for over 5 years. Peripheral blood TCR sequencing and RNA sequencing compared persistent Graves' disease patients with newly diagnosed Graves' disease patients. The study was registered as a clinical trial and conducted in China. A total of some 33 samples were covered by TCR sequencing, comprising approximately 13 persistent and 20 newly diagnosed Graves' disease patients. Antithyroid drugs had been taken for around 9.8 years on average by persistent Graves' disease patients in the clinical cohort.

CDR1 and CDR2, looked up from the germline V gene, are KGHDR and SFDVKD. The CDR3 holds 15 amino acids from the cysteine to the phenylalanine. The read is trimmed to its CDR3 DNA, 45 bases read in frame from base 1. V sheds 3 bases and J sheds 0 bases, leaving 8 bases between their ends. The library came from multiplex PCR. The sample was run on an Illumina HiSeq 4000. To build TCR beta libraries, CDR3 regions were amplified by Arm-PCR using iRepertoire HTBI primers. Before sequencing, the PCR products underwent gel purification. From the authors' description of their analysis: Gene usage analysis of CDR3 amino acid clonotypes used the approximately 56 TRBV and around 14 TRBJ segments found across samples. COPE and FqMerger were used to merge filtered high-quality paired reads into contigs. Contigs were aligned with BLAST to IMGT TRBV, TRBD and TRBJ reference genes, and CDR3 was defined per IMGT. Any clonotype with a frequency above 0.1% was classified as a highly expanded clone. Repertoire diversity was measured by Shannon entropy, and V-J evenness by the Gini coefficient. Clonotypes shared by more than one individual were considered public. Clones were called with MiXCR by TCRdb after fastp trimmed the public reads at Q25, and only in-frame beta chains were retained. Rows with one shared CDR3 protein collapse into an entry with the most common genes and DNA. TCRdb, rather than the study authors, made the V and J calls. The sample contains approximately 400,000 distinct CDR3 sequences, roughly a quarter of them found a single time. The top ten constitute over 25% of the sample.

Study-level results and caveats: Compared with newly diagnosed patients, patients with persistent Graves' disease had lower TCR Shannon entropy and fewer highly expanded clones, which suggests clonal expansion. The small sample size was acknowledged by the authors as a limitation that may reduce accuracy. Sequencing and analysis were limited to the TCR beta chain. Persistent disease showed preferential use of TRBV28, TRBJ1-2 and TRBJ2-5, whereas newly diagnosed disease favored TRBV20-1 and TRBJ2-1. Only peripheral blood was studied, because thyroid tissue, the primary lesion, was inaccessible. More public clonotypes were shared among persistent patients (approximately 3,000) than among newly diagnosed patients (more than 950).

The rearrangement combines TRBV24-1 with TRBJ1-3; confidence is insufficient to name the D gene. The material sequenced was peripheral blood mononuclear cells (PBMCs), taken when the disease was refractory, from a patient treated with antithyroid drugs. The TCR comes from a female donor with Graves disease. The CDR3 region: CATSDGPSSGNTIYF. The nucleotides read TGTGCCACCAGTGATGGACCGTCCTCTGGAAACACCATATATTTT.